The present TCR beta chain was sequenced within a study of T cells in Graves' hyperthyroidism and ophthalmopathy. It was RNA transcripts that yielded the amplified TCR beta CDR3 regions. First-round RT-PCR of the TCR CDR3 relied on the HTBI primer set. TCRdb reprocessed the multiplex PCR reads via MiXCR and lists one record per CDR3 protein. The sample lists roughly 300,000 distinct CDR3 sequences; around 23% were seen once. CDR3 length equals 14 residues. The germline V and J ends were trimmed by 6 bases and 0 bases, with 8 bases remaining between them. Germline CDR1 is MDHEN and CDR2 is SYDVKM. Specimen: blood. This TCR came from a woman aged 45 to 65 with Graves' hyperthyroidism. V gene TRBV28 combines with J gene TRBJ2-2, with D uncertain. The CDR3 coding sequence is TGTGCCAGCAGATCTTGGCCGAACACCGGGGAGCTGTTTTTT. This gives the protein CASRSWPNTGELFF.